The sequence of this T cell receptor beta chain was determined in a study of T cell responses to AZD1222 COVID-19 vaccine. Across the study: Second-dose timings of about 4 or about 12 weeks were pooled.

Repertoires were generated with immunoSEQ multiplex PCR, while TCRdb's copy carries only in-frame clones and drops some. The sample lists 60,000 to 65,000 clones; about four fifths were seen once. The junction had 6 bases not matched to a gene; V was cut back by 1 base and J by 7 bases. Germline V gene data show CDR1 as LGHDT and CDR2 as YNNKEL (reference sequence). There are 15 residues in the CDR3. With respect to this clone: Its antigen is not known.

Study-level results: White British ancestry dominated among donors, who included more females, and clonal diversity was possibly underestimated.

This chain connects TRBV3-1 (or the pseudogene TRBV3-2) to TRBJ1-3; 8 nucleotides align to TRBD1. This receptor was taken from an adult in good health. The material sequenced was peripheral blood, taken on day 0 of AZD1222 vaccination. CDR3 DNA sequence: TGTGCCAGCAGCCAAGGGACAGGGAGATGGAACACCATATATTTT. It encodes CASSQGTGRWNTIYF.